The T cell receptor beta chain described here comes from a study of CD8+ T cells in alopecia areata. At the level of the study: Treated patients were given 5 to 10 mg oral tofacitinib twice daily. Study-level results: Scalp clonality, along with expanded CD8+ clones among the top 100, was significantly decreased by tofacitinib.

RNA, once extracted, was reverse transcribed into cDNA for use as the sequencing template. Libraries were prepared by immunoSEQ multiplex PCR; TCRdb keeps only in-frame clonotypes and omits some of them. The data contain 80,000 to 100,000 clones, around 40% of them seen just once; the ten biggest clones take up roughly a sixth. This clone was counted between two and nine times. Its target is unknown. Germline V CDR1 and CDR2: SGHAT, FQNNGV. The ends were cut back, 5 bases at V and 4 bases at J, with 11 bases in the middle. CDR3 size: 13 residues. Treatment: oral pan-JAK inhibitor, 5-10 mg twice daily. Using a FACSAria, the CD4+ and CD8+ T cells were sorted from the PBMCs.

This receptor was taken from a human donor with alopecia areata. Here the sequenced sample was CD8+ T cells sorted from blood, taken at week 24, from a patient treated with tofacitinib. The chain carries TRBV11-2 and TRBJ1-2, with TRBD1 as a possible D gene (5 bases). This CDR3 is CASSEGTTYGYTF. The DNA of the CDR3 is TGTGCCAGCAGCGAGGGGACCACCTATGGCTACACCTTC.